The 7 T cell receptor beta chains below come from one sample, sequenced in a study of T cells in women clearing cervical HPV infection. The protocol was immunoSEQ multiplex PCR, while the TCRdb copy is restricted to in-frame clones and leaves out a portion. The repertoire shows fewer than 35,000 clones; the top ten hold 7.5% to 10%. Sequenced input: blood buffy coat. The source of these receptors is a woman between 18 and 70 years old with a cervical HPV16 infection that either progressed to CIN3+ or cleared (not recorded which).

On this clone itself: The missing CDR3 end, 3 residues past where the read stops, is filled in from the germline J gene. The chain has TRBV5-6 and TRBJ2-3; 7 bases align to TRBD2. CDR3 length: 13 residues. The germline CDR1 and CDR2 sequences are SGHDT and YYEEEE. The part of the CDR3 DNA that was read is TGTGCCAGCGCAGCGGGGCAGAATCAGCCG. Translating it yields CASAAGQNQP. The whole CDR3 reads CASAAGQNQPQYF.

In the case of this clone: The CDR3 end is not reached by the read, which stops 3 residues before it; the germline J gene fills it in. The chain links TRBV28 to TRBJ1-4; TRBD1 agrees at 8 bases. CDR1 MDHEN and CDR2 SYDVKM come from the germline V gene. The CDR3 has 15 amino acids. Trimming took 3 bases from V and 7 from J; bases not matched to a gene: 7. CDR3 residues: CASSFLQGEGEKLFF. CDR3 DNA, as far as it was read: TGTGCCAGCAGTTTTTTACAGGGGGAAGGTGAAAAA.

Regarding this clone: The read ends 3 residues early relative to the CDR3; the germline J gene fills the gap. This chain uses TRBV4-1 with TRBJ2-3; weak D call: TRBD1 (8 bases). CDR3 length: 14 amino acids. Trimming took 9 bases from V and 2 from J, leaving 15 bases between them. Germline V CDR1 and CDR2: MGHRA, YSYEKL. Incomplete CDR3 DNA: TGCGCCAGTACAGGGGGGGCCTACACAGATACG. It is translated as CASTGGAYTDT. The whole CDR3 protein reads CASTGGAYTDTQYF.

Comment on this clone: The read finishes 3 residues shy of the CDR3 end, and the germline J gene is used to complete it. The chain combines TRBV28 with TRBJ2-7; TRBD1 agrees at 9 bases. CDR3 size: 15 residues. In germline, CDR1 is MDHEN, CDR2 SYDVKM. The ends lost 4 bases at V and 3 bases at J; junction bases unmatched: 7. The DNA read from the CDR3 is TGTGCCAGCAGTTCCAACCGGGACAGGGTCTACGAG. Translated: CASSSNRDRVYE. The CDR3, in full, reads CASSSNRDRVYEQYF.

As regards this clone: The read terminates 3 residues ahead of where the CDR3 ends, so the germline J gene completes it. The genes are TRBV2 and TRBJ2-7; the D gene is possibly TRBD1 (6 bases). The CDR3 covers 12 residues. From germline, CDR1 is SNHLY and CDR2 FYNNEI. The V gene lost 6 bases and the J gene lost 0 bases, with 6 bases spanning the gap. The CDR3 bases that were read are TGTGCCAGCAGGGGGGCCTCCTACGAG. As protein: CASRGASYE. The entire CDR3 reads CASRGASYEQYF. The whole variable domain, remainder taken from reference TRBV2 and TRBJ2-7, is EPEVTQTPSHQVTQMGQEVILRCVPISNHLYFYWYRQILGQKVEFLVSFYNNEISEKSEIFDDQFSVERPDGSNFTLKIRSTKLEDSAMYFCASRGASYEQYFGPGTRLTVT.

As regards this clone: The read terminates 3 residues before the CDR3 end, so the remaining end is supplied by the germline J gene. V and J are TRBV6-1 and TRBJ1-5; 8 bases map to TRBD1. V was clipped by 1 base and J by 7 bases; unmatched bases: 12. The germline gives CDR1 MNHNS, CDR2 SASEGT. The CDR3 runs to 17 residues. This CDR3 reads CASSEETTGDEGQPQHF. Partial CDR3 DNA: TGTGCCAGCAGTGAAGAGACGACAGGGGACGAAGGCCAGCCC.

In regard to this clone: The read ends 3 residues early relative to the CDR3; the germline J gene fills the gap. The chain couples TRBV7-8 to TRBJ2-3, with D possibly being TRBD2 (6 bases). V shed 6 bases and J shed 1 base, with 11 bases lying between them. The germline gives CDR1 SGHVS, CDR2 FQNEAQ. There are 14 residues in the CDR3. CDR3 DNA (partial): TGTGCCAGCAGTCGACTAGACCGCACAGATACG. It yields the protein CASSRLDRTDT. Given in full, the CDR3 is CASSRLDRTDTQYF.